This T cell receptor beta chain stems from a study of PD-1 blockade in classical Hodgkin lymphoma. This CDR3 is 18 amino acids long. Germline V CDR1 and CDR2: MGHRA, YSYEKL. V lost 1 base, J lost 0 bases, and 16 bases lay in between. Relapse was seen in all patients after autologous stem cell transplantation, and brentuximab vedotin exposure was variable. The repertoire was sequenced with immunoSEQ multiplex PCR; TCRdb's copy has only in-frame clones and lacks some. The sample contains about 100,000 clones, over 80% of which appear only once. The sequencing here drew on peripheral blood mononuclear cells (PBMCs), taken at baseline. The chain has TRBV4-1 and TRBJ1-3, with TRBD1 as a possible D gene (5 bases). The receptor was derived from a human donor with classical Hodgkin lymphoma. CDR3 DNA sequence: TGCGCCAGCAGCCAAGGGGGCCGGGGCCGAAGCTCTGGAAACACCATATATTTT. This translates into CASSQGGRGRSSGNTIYF.